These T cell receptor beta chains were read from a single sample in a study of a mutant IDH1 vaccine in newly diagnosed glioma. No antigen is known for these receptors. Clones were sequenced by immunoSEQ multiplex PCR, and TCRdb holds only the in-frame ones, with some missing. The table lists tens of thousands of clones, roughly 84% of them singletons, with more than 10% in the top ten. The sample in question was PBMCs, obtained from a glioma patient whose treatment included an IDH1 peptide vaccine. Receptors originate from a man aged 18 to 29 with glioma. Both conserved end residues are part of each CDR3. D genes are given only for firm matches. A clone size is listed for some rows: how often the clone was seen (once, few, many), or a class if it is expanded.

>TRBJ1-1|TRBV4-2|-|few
CASSQGGMNTEAFF
TGTGCCAGCAGCCAAGGAGGAATGAACACTGAAGCTTTCTTT
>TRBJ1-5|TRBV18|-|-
CASSRTEQTGRQPQHF
TGTGCCAGCTCCCGGACAGAACAAACCGGGCGTCAGCCCCAGCATTTT
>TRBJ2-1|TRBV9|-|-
CASSALRVGDNEQFF
TGTGCCAGCAGCGCCCTCAGGGTAGGCGACAATGAGCAGTTCTTC
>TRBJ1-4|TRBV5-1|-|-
CASSPPQGISNEKLFF
TGCGCCAGCAGCCCCCCCCAGGGGATTTCGAATGAAAAACTGTTTTTT
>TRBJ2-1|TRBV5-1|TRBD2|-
CASSLLTSAEQFF
TGCGCCAGCAGCCTCCTGACTAGCGCCGAGCAGTTCTTC
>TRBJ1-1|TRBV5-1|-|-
CASSWTTGDNTEAFF
TGCGCCAGCAGCTGGACTACGGGGGATAACACTGAAGCTTTCTTT
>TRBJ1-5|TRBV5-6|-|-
CASSLATAFSNQPQHF
TGTGCCAGCAGCTTGGCGACAGCTTTTAGCAATCAGCCCCAGCATTTT
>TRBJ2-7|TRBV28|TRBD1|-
CATLTGKNEQYF
TGTGCCACCCTGACAGGGAAGAACGAGCAGTACTTC
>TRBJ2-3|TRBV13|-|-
CASSLGVEGDTQYF
TGTGCCAGCAGTCTCGGGGTCGAGGGAGATACGCAGTATTTT
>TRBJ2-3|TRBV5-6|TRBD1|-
CASSRDPGQGTDTQYF
TGTGCCAGCAGCCGAGACCCGGGACAGGGCACAGATACGCAGTATTTT
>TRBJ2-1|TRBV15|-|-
CATRPGTQYNEQFF
TGTGCCACCCGGCCCGGGACTCAGTACAATGAGCAGTTCTTC
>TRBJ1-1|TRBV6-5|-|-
CASSAGRTRTEAFF
TGTGCCAGCAGTGCGGGACGTACTAGGACTGAAGCTTTCTTT
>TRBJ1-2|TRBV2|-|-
CASSISRAQGIYGYTF
TGTGCCAGCAGCATTTCGCGGGCCCAGGGGATATATGGCTACACCTTC
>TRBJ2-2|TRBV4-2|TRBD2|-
CASSQDELGRSGRPGELFF
TGTGCCAGCAGCCAAGATGAGTTAGGTCGTAGCGGGAGACCCGGGGAGCTGTTTTTT
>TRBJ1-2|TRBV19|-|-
CASRSSGTRLSGYGYTF
TGTGCCAGTCGTAGTTCCGGGACGCGCTTATCCGGCTATGGCTACACCTTC
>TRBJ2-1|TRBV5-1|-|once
CASSLLVQNEQFF
TGCGCCAGCAGCCTACTCGTCCAAAATGAGCAGTTCTTC
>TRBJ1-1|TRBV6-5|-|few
CASSYGGRTEAFF
TGTGCCAGCAGTTACGGCGGACGTACTGAAGCTTTCTTT
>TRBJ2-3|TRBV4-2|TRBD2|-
CASSQALAGGPITDTQYF
TGTGCCAGCAGCCAAGCCCTAGCGGGGGGGCCGATAACAGATACGCAGTATTTT
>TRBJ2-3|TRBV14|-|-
CASSLIGHSTDTQYF
TGTGCCAGCAGCCTAATCGGACATAGCACAGATACGCAGTATTTT
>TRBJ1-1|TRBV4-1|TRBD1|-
CASSSTPGQMNTEAFF
TGCGCCAGCAGCTCAACCCCGGGACAGATGAACACTGAAGCTTTCTTT